The text below deals with one T cell receptor (beta chain). This sample is drawn from a study of blood T cell repertoires in COVID-19. Sequenced by immunoSEQ multiplex PCR; TCRdb stores in-frame clones only, minus some. In the table there are under 200,000 clones, 80% of which are singletons. The sequencing input was peripheral blood. The TCR comes from a man aged 60 to 69 with acute or convalescent COVID-19.

The DNA of the CDR3 is TGTGCCACCAGCAGAGGGCCAGCGGGAAGGAATGAGCAGTTCTTC. This sequence encodes CATSRGPAGRNEQFF. The chain carries TRBV15 and TRBJ2-1, with 7 bases fitting TRBD2. After removal of 1 base from V and 7 bases from J, the junction contained 7 bases not matched to a gene. The CDR3 is 15 residues long. The germline V gene encodes CDR1 LNHNV and CDR2 YYDKDF (reference sequence).